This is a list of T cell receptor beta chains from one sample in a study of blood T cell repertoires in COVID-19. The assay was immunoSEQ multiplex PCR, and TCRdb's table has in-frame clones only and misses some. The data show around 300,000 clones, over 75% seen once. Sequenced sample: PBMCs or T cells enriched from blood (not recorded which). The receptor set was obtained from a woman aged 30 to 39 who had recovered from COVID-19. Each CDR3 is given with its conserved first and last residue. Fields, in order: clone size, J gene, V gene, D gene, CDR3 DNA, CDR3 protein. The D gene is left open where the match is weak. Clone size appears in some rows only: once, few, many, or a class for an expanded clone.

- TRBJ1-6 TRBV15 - TGTGCCACCAGCAGAGATCATCAGGGTCAGGATTCACCCCTCCACTTT CATSRDHQGQDSPLHF
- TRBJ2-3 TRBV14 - TGTGCCAGCAGCCGCGACAACCTGCCCACAGATACGCAGTATTTT CASSRDNLPTDTQYF
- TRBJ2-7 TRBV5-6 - TGTGCCAGCAGCTTTAAACAGGGCAGCGACGAGCAGTACTTC CASSFKQGSDEQYF
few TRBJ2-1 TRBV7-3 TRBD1 TGTGCCAGCAGCGTCTCCGGGACAGGGGGCATCAATGAGCAGTTCTTC CASSVSGTGGINEQFF
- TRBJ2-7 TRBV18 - TGTGCCAGCTCACCCTACTCAGGACACGACTACGAGCAGTACTTC CASSPYSGHDYEQYF
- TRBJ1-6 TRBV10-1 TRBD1 TGCGCCAGCCCCACGACCGGGACAGAGAATTCACCCCTCCACTTT CASPTTGTENSPLHF
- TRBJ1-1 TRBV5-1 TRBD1 TGCGCCAGCAGCTTGGGACAGGGGGTGGACACTGAAGCTTTCTTT CASSLGQGVDTEAFF
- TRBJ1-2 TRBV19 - TGTGCCAGTAGTGGCAGGGATAACTATGGCTACACCTTC CASSGRDNYGYTF
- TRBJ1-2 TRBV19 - TGTGCCAGTACACGGGGTATTGATGGCTACACCTTC CASTRGIDGYTF
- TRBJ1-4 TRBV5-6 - TGTGCCAGCAGCATCTCTTTTAGGGCCAGGGGCTCAAATGAAAAACTGTTTTTT CASSISFRARGSNEKLFF
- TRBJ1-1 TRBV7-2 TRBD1 TGTGCCAGCAGCTTGCGGACAGGACAGGGCACTGAAGCTTTCTTT CASSLRTGQGTEAFF
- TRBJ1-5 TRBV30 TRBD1 TGTGCCTGGAGAGCCGACAGGGGAGGTCAGCCCCAGCATTTT CAWRADRGGQPQHF
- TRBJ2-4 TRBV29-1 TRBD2 TGCAGCGTTTCGGGACTAGCGAGTGGAGACATTCAGTACTTC CSVSGLASGDIQYF
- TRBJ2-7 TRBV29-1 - TGCAGCGTTGAACTGGTTGCGAGCAAGAGTACCTACGAGCAGTACTTC CSVELVASKSTYEQYF
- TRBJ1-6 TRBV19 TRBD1 TGTGCCAGTAACCCGGGACAGTCAAATTCACCCCTCCACTTT CASNPGQSNSPLHF
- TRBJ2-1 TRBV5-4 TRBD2 TGTGCCAGCAGGTCTCTAGCGGGTGAAGTCTACAATGAGCAGTTCTTC CASRSLAGEVYNEQFF
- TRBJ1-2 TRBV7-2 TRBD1 TGTGCCAGCAGCCCGGGGGACAGGGGGAGTGCCTATGGCTACACCTTC CASSPGDRGSAYGYTF
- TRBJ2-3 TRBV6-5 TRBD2 TGTGCCAGCAGTTACGGTCGACTAGCGGGAGCAGATACGCAGTATTTT CASSYGRLAGADTQYF
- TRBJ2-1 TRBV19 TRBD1 TGTGCCAGTAGTAAATGGGACAGGTCGGTTAGGAATGAGCAGTTCTTC CASSKWDRSVRNEQFF
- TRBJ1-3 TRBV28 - TGTGCCAGCAGTTCCAGGGCCTCCGGAAACACCATATATTTT CASSSRASGNTIYF
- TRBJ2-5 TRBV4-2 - TGTGCCAGCAGCCCTGAGGGTGTGACCCAGTACTTC CASSPEGVTQYF
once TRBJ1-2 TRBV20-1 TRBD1 TGCAGTGCTCGGACAGGGGGTGGCTACACCTTC CSARTGGGYTF
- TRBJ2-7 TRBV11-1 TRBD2 TGTGCCAGCAGCGGGTTTGGACTAGCGGGTTCCTACGAGCAGTACTTC CASSGFGLAGSYEQYF
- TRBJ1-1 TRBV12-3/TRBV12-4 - TGTGCCAGCAGTTTAGCTGGCACAGGGGAAGCTTTCTTT CASSLAGTGEAFF
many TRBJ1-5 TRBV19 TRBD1 TGTGCCAGTAGCTTTACCAGGGGGAGTCAGCCCCAGCATTTT CASSFTRGSQPQHF
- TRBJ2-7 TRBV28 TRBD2 TGTGCCAGCAGCTCCCCGGGGGGTTACTTGGTCTACGAGCAGTACTTC CASSSPGGYLVYEQYF
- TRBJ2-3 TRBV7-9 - TGTGCCAGCACCCCATACAGTGCCCTGGGCACAGATACGCAGTATTTT CASTPYSALGTDTQYF
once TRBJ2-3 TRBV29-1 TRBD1 TGCAGCGGTTCGGCGACAGGGGTTGGCACAGATACGCAGTATTTT CSGSATGVGTDTQYF
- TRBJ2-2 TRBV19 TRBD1 TGTGCCAGTAGCGGGACAGGGGGAAACACCGGGGAGCTGTTTTTT CASSGTGGNTGELFF
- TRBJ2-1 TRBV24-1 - TGTGCCACCAGTGATCCGAGGGTCGAGGCCTACAATGAGCAGTTCTTC CATSDPRVEAYNEQFF
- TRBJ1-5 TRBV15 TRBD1 TGTGCCACCAGCAGAGATGGCAGGGGGAATCAGCCCCAGCATTTT CATSRDGRGNQPQHF
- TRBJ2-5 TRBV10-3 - TGTGCCATCAGAAGCCCTTCAACAGGGGGGGTTCAAGAGACCCAGTACTTC CAIRSPSTGGVQETQYF
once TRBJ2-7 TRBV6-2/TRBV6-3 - TGTGCCAGCAGTTCCCGGTTGAACTACGAGCAGTACTTC CASSSRLNYEQYF
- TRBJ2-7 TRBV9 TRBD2 TGTGCCAGCAGCGTAGAGGCGGGGGGTGGTCTGTACTTC CASSVEAGGGLYF
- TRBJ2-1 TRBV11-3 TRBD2 TGTGCCAGCAGCTCGAGCGGGAGCTCCTACAATGAGCAGTTCTTC CASSSSGSSYNEQFF
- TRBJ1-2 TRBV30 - TGTGCCTGCGTTTCAGCAGGGGCCTTAAACTATGGCTACACCTTC CACVSAGALNYGYTF
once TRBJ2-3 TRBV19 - TGTGCCAGTAGTCCCCTACTTGCCACAGATACGCAGTATTTT CASSPLLATDTQYF
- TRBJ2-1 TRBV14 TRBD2 TGTGCCAGCAGCCAAGAACTTTTGGCGGGAGGGCTGTGGAACAATGAGCAGTTCTTC CASSQELLAGGLWNNEQFF
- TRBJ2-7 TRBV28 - TGTGCCAGCAGTCCGGTCGGGGGGCTTTACGAGCAGTACTTC CASSPVGGLYEQYF
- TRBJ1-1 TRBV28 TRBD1 TGTGCCAGCAGTTTTCTCTTAACAGGGGGCTATCTTACTGAAGCTTTCTTT CASSFLLTGGYLTEAFF
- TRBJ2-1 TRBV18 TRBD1 TGTGCCAGCTCACCACCGGACAGGGGGGTTGAGCAGTTCTTC CASSPPDRGVEQFF
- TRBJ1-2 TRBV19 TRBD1 TGTGCCAGTAGTATGAGGGGACAGATCTATGGCTACACCTTC CASSMRGQIYGYTF